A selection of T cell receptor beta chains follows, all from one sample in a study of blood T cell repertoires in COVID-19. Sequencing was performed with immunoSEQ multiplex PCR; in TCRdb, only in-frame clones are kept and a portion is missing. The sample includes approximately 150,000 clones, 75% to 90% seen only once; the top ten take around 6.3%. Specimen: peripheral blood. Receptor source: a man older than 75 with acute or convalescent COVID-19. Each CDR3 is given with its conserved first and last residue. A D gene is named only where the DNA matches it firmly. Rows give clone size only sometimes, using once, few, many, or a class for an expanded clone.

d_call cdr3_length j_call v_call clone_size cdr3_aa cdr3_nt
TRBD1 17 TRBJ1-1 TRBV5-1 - CASSPVTGTGGNTEAFF TGCGCCAGCAGCCCTGTGACCGGGACAGGGGGCAACACTGAAGCTTTCTTT
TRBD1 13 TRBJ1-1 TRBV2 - CASNVRGPSEAFF TGTGCCAGCAACGTCAGGGGGCCGAGTGAAGCTTTCTTT
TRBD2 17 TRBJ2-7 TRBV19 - CASSTLGRLAGGYEQYF TGTGCCAGTAGTACCCTTGGGAGACTAGCGGGAGGCTACGAGCAGTACTTC
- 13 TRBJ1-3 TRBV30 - CAWTSNSGNTIYF TGTGCCTGGACCAGTAACTCTGGAAACACCATATATTTT
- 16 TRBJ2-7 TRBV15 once CATKHKRDRGSGEQYF TGTGCCACCAAGCACAAAAGGGATCGGGGTTCGGGCGAGCAGTACTTC
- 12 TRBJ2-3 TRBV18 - CASSPPADTQYF TGTGCCAGCTCACCACCCGCAGATACGCAGTATTTT
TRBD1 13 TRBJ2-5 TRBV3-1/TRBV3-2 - CASSHRGRETQYF TGTGCCAGCAGCCACAGGGGGCGAGAGACCCAGTACTTC
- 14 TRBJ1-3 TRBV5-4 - CASSPGGFVNTIYF TGTGCCAGCAGCCCAGGTGGCTTTGTAAACACCATATATTTT
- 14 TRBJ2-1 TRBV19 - CASKTTGIRDEQFF TGTGCCAGTAAAACTACCGGGATTCGGGATGAGCAGTTCTTC
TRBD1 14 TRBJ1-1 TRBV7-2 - CASSLTGVNTEAFF TGTGCCAGCAGCTTAACAGGGGTGAACACTGAAGCTTTCTTT
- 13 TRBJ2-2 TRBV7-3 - CASSLSLTGELFF TGTGCCAGCAGCTTAAGTCTCACCGGGGAGCTGTTTTTT
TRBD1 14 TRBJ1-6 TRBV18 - CASSRDSDNSPLHF TGTGCCAGCTCCCGGGACAGCGATAATTCACCCCTCCACTTT
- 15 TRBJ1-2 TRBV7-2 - CASSLAPGRGDGYTF TGTGCCAGCAGCTTAGCTCCAGGGCGCGGGGACGGCTACACCTTC